This TCR beta chain appears in the sequencing data of a study of control samples from healthy donors and cancer patients. V dropped 0 bases and J dropped 4; count of bases not matched to a gene: 3. The CDR3 is 15 residues long. Per germline, CDR1 SGHNT and CDR2 YYREEE (reference sequence). The method was immunoSEQ multiplex PCR; TCRdb's version includes in-frame clones alone and lacks a portion of them. The profile shows 55,000 to 75,000 clones, over 75% of them singletons. The sequencing sample was made of PBMCs. The chain joins TRBV5-4 to TRBJ1-2; 10 nucleotides align to TRBD1. The source is a woman aged 45-65 years with head and neck cancer. The CDR3 sequence is CASSLGQGAGYGYTF. The CDR3 DNA reads as TGTGCCAGCAGCTTGGGACAGGGGGCGGGCTATGGCTACACCTTC.